Below, one T cell receptor beta chain is given with its context. These data are taken from a study of T-cell reconstitution after alpha-beta-depleted transplantation in children. Construction of the TCRbeta library involved unique molecular identifiers. TCRdb called the PCR reads again in MiXCR, with one record for every CDR3 protein. The profile shows some 490,000 distinct CDR3 sequences, about an eighth of them singletons. Sequenced material: PBMCs from the stem cell graft donor, taken from the stem cell graft. This sequence was found in a human donor who donated a stem cell graft to a child with combined immunodeficiency.

CDR3 sequence reads: CSVGGTEATMNTEAFF. The CDR3 nucleotides are TGCAGCGTTGGGGGGACCGAAGCCACTATGAACACTGAAGCTTTCTTT. The chain couples TRBV29-1 to TRBJ1-1; the D gene is possibly TRBD1 (5 bases). V was cut by 4 bases and J by 0 bases, with 18 bases left in between. This CDR3 is built from 16 residues. Germline-derived CDR1 and CDR2 are SQVTM and ANQGSEA.